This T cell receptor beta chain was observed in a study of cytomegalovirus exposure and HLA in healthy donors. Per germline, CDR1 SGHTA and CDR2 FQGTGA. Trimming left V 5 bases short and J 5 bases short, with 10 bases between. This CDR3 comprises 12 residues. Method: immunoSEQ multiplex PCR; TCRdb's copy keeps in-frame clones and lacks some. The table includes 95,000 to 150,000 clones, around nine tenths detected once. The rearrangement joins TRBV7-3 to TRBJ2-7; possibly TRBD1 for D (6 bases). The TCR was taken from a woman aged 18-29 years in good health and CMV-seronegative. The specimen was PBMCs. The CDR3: CASSTTGNEQYF. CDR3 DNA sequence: TGTGCCAGCAGCACGACAGGTAACGAGCAGTACTTC.